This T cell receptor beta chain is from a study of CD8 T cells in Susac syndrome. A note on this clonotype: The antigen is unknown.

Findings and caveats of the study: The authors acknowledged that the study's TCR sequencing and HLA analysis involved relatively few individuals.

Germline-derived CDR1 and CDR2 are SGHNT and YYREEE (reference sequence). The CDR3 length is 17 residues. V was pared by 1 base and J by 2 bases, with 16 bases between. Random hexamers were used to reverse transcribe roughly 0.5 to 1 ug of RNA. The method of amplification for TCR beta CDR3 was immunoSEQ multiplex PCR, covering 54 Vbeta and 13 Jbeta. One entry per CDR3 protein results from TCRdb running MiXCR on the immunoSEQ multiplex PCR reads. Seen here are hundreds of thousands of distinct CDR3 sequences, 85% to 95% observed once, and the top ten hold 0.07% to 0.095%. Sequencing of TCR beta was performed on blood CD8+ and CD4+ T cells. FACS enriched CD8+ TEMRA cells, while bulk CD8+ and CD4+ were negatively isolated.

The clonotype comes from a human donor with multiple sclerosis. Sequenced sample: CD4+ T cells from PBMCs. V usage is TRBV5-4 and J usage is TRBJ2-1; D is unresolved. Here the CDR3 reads CASSLPVLGSPYNEQFF. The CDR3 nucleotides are TGTGCCAGCAGCTTGCCTGTCCTAGGCAGCCCCTACAATGAGCAGTTCTTC.